A selection of T cell receptor beta chains follows, all from one sample in a study of vaccination and CD4 T cells after COVID-19. The antigens these receptors bind are not known. TCRdb analysed the PCR reads with MiXCR anew, one entry per CDR3 protein. The sample includes roughly 10,000 distinct CDR3 sequences, 34% seen only once; the top ten take 20%. Input material: CD4+ T cells from blood, cultured in vitro. The receptors derive from a human donor in good health. Each CDR3 is given with its conserved first and last residue. A D gene is named only where the DNA matches it firmly. Where a row states a size, it is once, few, many or the class of an expanded clone; other rows omit it.

J gene: TRBJ1-1
D gene: .
V gene: TRBV29-1
clone size: .
CDR3 protein: CSVGFGGGTEAFF
CDR3 DNA: TGCAGCGTTGGATTCGGCGGAGGAACTGAAGCTTTCTTT

J gene: TRBJ2-3
D gene: .
V gene: TRBV7-2
clone size: .
CDR3 protein: CASSSTYTDTQYF
CDR3 DNA: TGTGCCAGCAGCTCGACTTACACAGATACGCAGTATTTT

J gene: TRBJ2-3
D gene: .
V gene: TRBV2
clone size: .
CDR3 protein: CASSESQHRKQYF
CDR3 DNA: TGTGCCAGCAGTGAATCTCAACATCGGAAGCAGTATTTT

J gene: TRBJ2-1
D gene: .
V gene: TRBV28
clone size: few
CDR3 protein: CASSQTDGTSYNEQFF
CDR3 DNA: TGTGCCAGCAGCCAAACGGACGGAACCTCCTACAATGAGCAGTTCTTC

J gene: TRBJ1-2
D gene: TRBD1
V gene: TRBV20-1
clone size: few
CDR3 protein: CSATLDRGYGYTF
CDR3 DNA: TGCAGTGCTACGCTGGACAGGGGGTATGGCTACACCTTC

J gene: TRBJ2-1
D gene: TRBD1
V gene: TRBV15
clone size: .
CDR3 protein: CATSRDKGQGALNEQFF
CDR3 DNA: TGTGCCACCAGCAGAGATAAGGGACAGGGGGCGTTGAATGAGCAGTTCTTC

J gene: TRBJ1-1
D gene: .
V gene: TRBV7-9
clone size: .
CDR3 protein: CASSYLMAGPEAFF
CDR3 DNA: TGTGCCAGCAGCTACCTTATGGCTGGGCCTGAAGCTTTCTTT

J gene: TRBJ1-1
D gene: .
V gene: TRBV4-1
clone size: once
CDR3 protein: CASSQVPGGAFF
CDR3 DNA: TGCGCCAGCAGCCAGGTTCCGGGAGGAGCTTTCTTT

J gene: TRBJ1-2
D gene: TRBD1
V gene: TRBV6-5
clone size: few
CDR3 protein: CASSSTTGKGYTF
CDR3 DNA: TGTGCCAGCAGTTCTACGACAGGGAAGGGCTACACCTTC

J gene: TRBJ2-1
D gene: TRBD2
V gene: TRBV7-8
clone size: .
CDR3 protein: CASSQLAGVYNEQIF
CDR3 DNA: TGTGCCAGCAGCCAACTAGCGGGGGTCTACAATGAGCAGATCTTC

J gene: TRBJ2-1
D gene: .
V gene: TRBV21-1
clone size: .
CDR3 protein: CASSKRAAGGGNEQFF
CDR3 DNA: TGTGCCAGCAGCAAAAGGGCAGCGGGAGGTGGGAATGAGCAGTTCTTC

J gene: TRBJ1-1
D gene: .
V gene: TRBV7-3
clone size: few
CDR3 protein: CASSRGKNTEAFF
CDR3 DNA: TGTGCCAGCAGCCGGGGGAAGAACACTGAAGCTTTCTTT

J gene: TRBJ1-5
D gene: .
V gene: TRBV12-3/TRBV12-4
clone size: .
CDR3 protein: CASSFGHQRNQPQHF
CDR3 DNA: TGTGCCAGCAGTTTCGGGCATCAGCGCAATCAGCCCCAGCATTTT

J gene: TRBJ2-5
D gene: TRBD1
V gene: TRBV20-1
clone size: .
CDR3 protein: CSARVETGGPKETQYF
CDR3 DNA: TGCAGTGCTAGAGTAGAGACAGGGGGCCCTAAGGAGACCCAGTACTTC

J gene: TRBJ2-1
D gene: TRBD2
V gene: TRBV20-1
clone size: .
CDR3 protein: CSARDPKTSGRANEQFF
CDR3 DNA: TGCAGTGCTAGAGATCCAAAGACTAGCGGGAGGGCGAATGAGCAGTTCTTC

J gene: TRBJ2-7
D gene: TRBD1
V gene: TRBV6-1
clone size: .
CDR3 protein: CASSTDRVSYEQYF
CDR3 DNA: TGTGCCAGCAGTACCGACAGGGTCTCCTACGAGCAGTACTTC

J gene: TRBJ1-2
D gene: .
V gene: TRBV6-1
clone size: .
CDR3 protein: CASSEARSANYGYTF
CDR3 DNA: TGTGCCAGCAGTGAAGCGCGGTCCGCTAACTATGGCTACACCTTC

J gene: TRBJ1-2
D gene: .
V gene: TRBV28
clone size: .
CDR3 protein: CASSYPWGHGYTF
CDR3 DNA: TGTGCCAGCAGTTACCCTTGGGGTCACGGCTACACCTTC

J gene: TRBJ1-5
D gene: .
V gene: TRBV6-2/TRBV6-3
clone size: few
CDR3 protein: CAAGTFGNQPQHF
CDR3 DNA: TGTGCCGCCGGGACGTTCGGCAATCAGCCCCAGCATTTT

J gene: TRBJ1-1
D gene: .
V gene: TRBV10-3
clone size: .
CDR3 protein: CAIYGGPPGRAFF
CDR3 DNA: TGTGCCATTTATGGGGGTCCTCCCGGACGAGCTTTCTTT

J gene: TRBJ1-2
D gene: TRBD1
V gene: TRBV7-9
clone size: .
CDR3 protein: CASSRTGAFNYGYTF
CDR3 DNA: TGTGCCAGCAGCCGAACAGGGGCCTTCAACTATGGCTACACCTTC

J gene: TRBJ2-7
D gene: TRBD2
V gene: TRBV20-1
clone size: few
CDR3 protein: CSAAGTSGRTSYEQYF
CDR3 DNA: TGCAGTGCCGCCGGGACTAGCGGGAGGACCTCCTACGAGCAGTACTTC

J gene: TRBJ1-6
D gene: .
V gene: TRBV28
clone size: .
CDR3 protein: CASSLSEGGSPLHF
CDR3 DNA: TGTGCCAGCTCTCTTTCGGAGGGCGGCTCACCCCTCCACTTT

J gene: TRBJ2-7
D gene: .
V gene: TRBV11-3
clone size: few
CDR3 protein: CASSLGGVGNEQYF
CDR3 DNA: TGTGCCAGCAGCTTAGGGGGCGTGGGGAACGAGCAGTACTTC

J gene: TRBJ2-7
D gene: .
V gene: TRBV7-2
clone size: .
CDR3 protein: CASSPSSVSTYEQYF
CDR3 DNA: TGTGCCAGCAGCCCATCTAGCGTCTCCACCTACGAGCAGTACTTC

J gene: TRBJ2-7
D gene: .
V gene: TRBV5-8
clone size: .
CDR3 protein: CASSLGYNTGSYEQYF
CDR3 DNA: TGTGCCAGCAGCTTGGGGTACAATACGGGCTCCTACGAGCAGTACTTC

J gene: TRBJ2-7
D gene: TRBD2
V gene: TRBV27
clone size: .
CDR3 protein: CASSLRTSGSGTYEQYF
CDR3 DNA: TGTGCCAGCAGCCTACGGACTAGCGGGAGTGGCACCTACGAGCAGTACTTC

J gene: TRBJ2-3
D gene: TRBD1
V gene: TRBV10-3
clone size: few
CDR3 protein: CAISESTGGGDTQYF
CDR3 DNA: TGTGCCATCAGTGAGTCGACAGGGGGGGGAGATACGCAGTATTTT

J gene: TRBJ2-3
D gene: .
V gene: TRBV6-1
clone size: .
CDR3 protein: CASSTTVASTDTQYF
CDR3 DNA: TGTGCCAGCAGTACGACAGTTGCTAGCACAGATACGCAGTATTTT

J gene: TRBJ2-1
D gene: .
V gene: TRBV6-2/TRBV6-3
clone size: .
CDR3 protein: CASSALASWYGNEQFF
CDR3 DNA: TGTGCCAGCAGTGCACTAGCTTCTTGGTACGGCAATGAGCAGTTCTTC

J gene: TRBJ2-7
D gene: TRBD1
V gene: TRBV30
clone size: .
CDR3 protein: CAWSVLVTGTYEQYF
CDR3 DNA: TGTGCCTGGAGTGTACTGGTGACAGGGACCTACGAGCAGTACTTC

J gene: TRBJ2-1
D gene: .
V gene: TRBV20-1
clone size: few
CDR3 protein: CSARNIGLNEQFF
CDR3 DNA: TGCAGTGCCCGAAATATAGGTCTCAATGAGCAGTTCTTC

J gene: TRBJ2-4
D gene: TRBD2
V gene: TRBV20-1
clone size: .
CDR3 protein: CSAPPLGGRSKNIQYF
CDR3 DNA: TGCAGTGCTCCCCCGTTAGGCGGGAGGTCCAAAAACATTCAGTACTTC

J gene: TRBJ1-1
D gene: .
V gene: TRBV30
clone size: .
CDR3 protein: CAWSFTEAFF
CDR3 DNA: TGTGCCTGGAGTTTTACTGAAGCTTTCTTT

J gene: TRBJ2-1
D gene: TRBD2
V gene: TRBV20-1
clone size: .
CDR3 protein: CSAVRPSGGIGQFF
CDR3 DNA: TGCAGTGCTGTCAGACCGTCCGGGGGGATTGGGCAGTTCTTC

J gene: TRBJ2-5
D gene: .
V gene: TRBV14
clone size: few
CDR3 protein: CASSRVRETQYF
CDR3 DNA: TGTGCCAGCAGTAGGGTACGAGAGACCCAGTACTTC

J gene: TRBJ2-5
D gene: TRBD2
V gene: TRBV7-2
clone size: .
CDR3 protein: CASSLQAGGTRETQYF
CDR3 DNA: TGTGCCAGCAGCTTACAAGCGGGAGGCACCCGGGAGACCCAGTACTTC

J gene: TRBJ1-2
D gene: .
V gene: TRBV20-1
clone size: few
CDR3 protein: CSARDRIPHRNYGYTF
CDR3 DNA: TGCAGTGCTAGAGATCGAATTCCCCATAGGAACTATGGCTACACCTTC

J gene: TRBJ2-7
D gene: TRBD1
V gene: TRBV6-2/TRBV6-3
clone size: .
CDR3 protein: CASSYGTGGYEQYF
CDR3 DNA: TGTGCCAGCAGTTACGGGACAGGGGGCTACGAGCAGTACTTC

J gene: TRBJ2-2
D gene: TRBD1
V gene: TRBV7-3
clone size: .
CDR3 protein: CASSPVAGRGTGELFF
CDR3 DNA: TGTGCCAGCAGCCCGGTCGCAGGCAGGGGGACCGGGGAGCTGTTTTTT

J gene: TRBJ2-1
D gene: .
V gene: TRBV6-1
clone size: .
CDR3 protein: CASSLRNEQFF
CDR3 DNA: TGTGCCAGCAGTCTACGGAATGAGCAGTTCTTC

J gene: TRBJ2-7
D gene: .
V gene: TRBV7-9
clone size: once
CDR3 protein: CASSLAGQSYEQYF
CDR3 DNA: TGCGCCAGCAGCTTGGCGGGACAAAGCTACGAGCAGTACTTC

J gene: TRBJ2-1
D gene: .
V gene: TRBV20-1
clone size: .
CDR3 protein: CSAVDLNGSDEQFF
CDR3 DNA: TGCAGTGCTGTGGACCTAAACGGTTCGGATGAGCAGTTCTTC

J gene: TRBJ1-1
D gene: .
V gene: TRBV5-6
clone size: .
CDR3 protein: CASSSGENTEAFF
CDR3 DNA: TGTGCCAGCAGCTCAGGGGAGAACACTGAAGCTTTCTTT

J gene: TRBJ2-7
D gene: .
V gene: TRBV4-3
clone size: .
CDR3 protein: CASSPRRGAEHSYEQYF
CDR3 DNA: TGCGCCAGCAGCCCCCGCCGGGGTGCGGAGCACTCCTACGAGCAGTACTTC

J gene: TRBJ1-6
D gene: .
V gene: TRBV6-2/TRBV6-3
clone size: .
CDR3 protein: CASRAVQQHSPLHF
CDR3 DNA: TGTGCCAGCAGGGCGGTCCAGCAGCATTCACCCCTCCACTTT

J gene: TRBJ2-1
D gene: TRBD2
V gene: TRBV7-9
clone size: .
CDR3 protein: CASSLRQRGLGEQFF
CDR3 DNA: TGTGCCAGCAGCTTACGGCAGCGGGGGCTAGGCGAGCAGTTCTTC

J gene: TRBJ2-3
D gene: .
V gene: TRBV6-2/TRBV6-3
clone size: .
CDR3 protein: CASSSRDSSTDTQYF
CDR3 DNA: TGTGCCAGCAGTTCGCGGGACAGCAGCACAGATACGCAGTATTTT

J gene: TRBJ2-3
D gene: TRBD1
V gene: TRBV6-2/TRBV6-3
clone size: once
CDR3 protein: CASRRDSLSTDTQYF
CDR3 DNA: TGTGCCAGCAGAAGGGACAGCCTTAGCACAGATACGCAGTATTTT

J gene: TRBJ2-7
D gene: TRBD2
V gene: TRBV28
clone size: .
CDR3 protein: CASSPTSGGTYEQYF
CDR3 DNA: TGTGCCAGCAGCCCAACTAGCGGAGGAACCTACGAGCAGTACTTC

J gene: TRBJ2-5
D gene: TRBD1
V gene: TRBV18
clone size: .
CDR3 protein: CASSPTGAPTETQYF
CDR3 DNA: TGTGCCAGCTCACCTACAGGGGCCCCGACAGAGACCCAGTACTTC

J gene: TRBJ2-5
D gene: .
V gene: TRBV24-1
clone size: few
CDR3 protein: CATSRPGQETQYF
CDR3 DNA: TGTGCCACCAGTCGGCCCGGACAAGAGACCCAGTACTTC

J gene: TRBJ2-3
D gene: .
V gene: TRBV7-3
clone size: .
CDR3 protein: CASSLSFSDTQYF
CDR3 DNA: TGTGCCAGCAGCTTAAGCTTCTCGGATACGCAGTATTTT